This T cell receptor (beta chain) was observed in a study of blood T cell repertoires in COVID-19. Per the study methods: Nucleated cell counts were estimated from reference gene primer amplification. The protocol was immunoSEQ multiplex PCR, while the TCRdb copy is restricted to in-frame clones and leaves out a portion. V, J and clone size were drawn from that table, and D and trimming were deduced from the DNA. The sample has fewer than 250,000 clones, roughly four fifths seen once. The CDR3 sequence is 14 residues long. The germline V gene has CDR1 SGDLS and CDR2 YYNGEE. The germline V and J ends were trimmed by 4 bases and 2 bases, with 12 bases remaining between them. Participants were placed into cohorts based on the clinical history they reported.

Sample: PBMCs or T cells enriched from blood (not recorded which). This TCR came from a woman aged 45-60 years who had been exposed to COVID-19. V and J are TRBV9 and TRBJ1-1; possible D gene TRBD1, 5 bases. CDR3 in amino acids: CASSLGTGNTEAFF. In nucleotides, the CDR3 is TGTGCCAGCAGCCTCGGGACTGGTAACACTGAAGCTTTCTTT.